Below are 16 T cell receptor beta chains sequenced from a single sample in a study of blood T cell repertoires in COVID-19. Measured with immunoSEQ multiplex PCR; TCRdb has only the in-frame clones, and not every one. Among some 160,000 clones listed, around 83% were seen once. Sequencing was carried out using peripheral blood. The receptors here all came from a human donor in a cohort sampled during active COVID-19.

This CDR3 reads CASSWDRGGEQYF. DNA of the CDR3: TGTGCCAGCAGCTGGGACAGGGGGGGGGAGCAGTACTTC. The V gene is TRBV5-4, the J gene TRBJ2-7, with 11 nucleotides matching TRBD1. Trimming removed 3 bases from V and 7 bases from J; junction bases left unmatched: 3. Germline lookup yields CDR1 SGHNT and CDR2 YYREEE (reference sequence). CDR3 size: 13 residues.

This chain uses TRBV5-1 with TRBJ1-2; D is unresolved. Germline V gene data show CDR1 as SGHRS and CDR2 as YFSETQ. V lost 0 bases and J 1 base, leaving 7 bases between the germline ends. The length of the CDR3 is 14 residues. CDR3 protein: CASSLDQNNYGYTF. The CDR3 DNA sequence: TGCGCCAGCAGCTTGGACCAGAATAACTATGGCTACACCTTC.

The genes are TRBV7-2 and TRBJ1-2; D uncertain. CDR3 length: 13 amino acids. Germline lookup yields CDR1 SGHTA and CDR2 FQGNSA. The ends were cut back, 0 bases at V and 6 bases at J, with 8 bases in the middle. The CDR3 spells CASSLASDNGYTF. The CDR3 bases are TGTGCCAGCAGCTTAGCGAGCGATAATGGCTACACCTTC.

The CDR3 sequence: CASSSGLAIDTQYF. CDR3 coding DNA: TGTGCCAGCAGTTCGGGACTAGCGATAGATACGCAGTATTTT. The rearrangement links TRBV7-2 to TRBJ2-3; TRBD2 aligns across 10 bases. Germline V gene lookup returns CDR1 SGHTA and CDR2 FQGNSA. The J segment lost 5 bases and the V segment lost 6 bases, leaving 5 bases of the junction unmatched. The CDR3 length is 14 residues.

The V gene is TRBV7-6, the J gene TRBJ2-2, with 12 bases identical to TRBD2. J was trimmed by 4 bases and V by 4 bases; bases with no gene match: 4. CDR1 and CDR2 from the germline V gene are SGHVS and FNYEAQ. There are 16 residues in the CDR3. In DNA, the CDR3 is TGTGCCAGCAGCTCCGGACTAGCGGGGAGCACCGGGGAGCTGTTTTTT. Translation gives CASSSGLAGSTGELFF.

V usage is TRBV3-1 (or the pseudogene TRBV3-2) and J usage is TRBJ2-7; 12 nucleotides agree with TRBD2. The V gene's germline CDR1 is LGHDT and CDR2 YNNKEL (reference sequence). CDR3 length: 15 amino acids. V trimming: 4 bases; J trimming: 5 bases; junction bases outside the gene matches: 6. CDR3 residues: CASSPRTSGTHEQYF. DNA for the CDR3: TGTGCCAGCAGCCCACGGACTAGCGGGACCCACGAGCAGTACTTC.

V gene TRBV11-2 combines with J gene TRBJ1-5; D is unresolved. Germline V gives CDR1 SGHAT, CDR2 FQNNGV. V was trimmed by 1 base and J by 5 bases, leaving 6 bases between them. There are 13 residues in the CDR3. The chain's CDR3 is CASSLVADQPQHF. The CDR3 nucleotides read TGTGCCAGCAGCTTAGTGGCGGATCAGCCCCAGCATTTT.

V and J are TRBV4-3 and TRBJ1-3; D ambiguous. V was shortened by 5 bases and J by 3 bases, with 11 bases between the two germline ends. Germline V gene lookup returns CDR1 LGHNA and CDR2 YSLEER. This CDR3 has 14 amino acids. CDR3 DNA: TGCGCCAGCAGCTCCACTAATCATGGAAACACCATATATTTT. Protein sequence: CASSSTNHGNTIYF.

V and J are TRBV6-5 and TRBJ1-2, with 7 bases lining up with TRBD1. V gave up 6 bases and J gave up 3 bases; unmatched junction bases: 7. This CDR3 is 14 amino acids long. Per the germline V gene, CDR1 is MNHEY and CDR2 is SVGAGI. The CDR3 here is CASRKTGADYGYTF. The CDR3, as DNA: TGTGCCAGCAGAAAAACAGGGGCTGACTATGGCTACACCTTC.

The chain uses TRBV9 and TRBJ1-6; 9 bases match TRBD1. V shed 3 bases and J 6 bases; nucleotides not matched to a gene: 7. CDR1 and CDR2 (germline): SGDLS, YYNGEE. This CDR3 region has 16 residues. The CDR3 spells CASSGPRDRVNSPLHF. DNA for the CDR3: TGTGCCAGCAGCGGGCCCCGGGACAGGGTTAATTCACCCCTCCACTTT. The full variable domain, completed using reference TRBV9 and TRBJ1-6, is DSGVTQTPKHLITATGQRVTLRCSPRSGDLSVYWYQQSLDQGLQFLIQYYNGEERAKGNILERFSAQQFPDLHSELNLSSLELGDSALYFCASSGPRDRVNSPLHFGNGTRLTVT.

This clone was observed a single time. The rearrangement links TRBV5-4 to TRBJ2-1; TRBD2 agrees at 7 bases. The ends lost 0 bases at V and 9 bases at J; junction bases unmatched: 6. CDR3 length: 14 residues. Germline lookup yields CDR1 SGHNT and CDR2 YYREEE (reference sequence). CDR3 DNA: TGTGCCAGCAGCTTGGGGAGCGGGGTCGGTGAGCAGTTCTTC. It specifies CASSLGSGVGEQFF.

This sequence joins TRBV2 and TRBJ2-7, with 8 bases identical to TRBD1. The CDR3 extends over 15 amino acids. J lost 2 bases, V lost 1 base, and 4 bases had no gene match. In germline, CDR1 is SNHLY, CDR2 FYNNEI. Here the CDR3 DNA reads TGTGCCAGCAGTGAAGAGGCAGGGGGCCCCTACGAGCAGTACTTC. This sequence encodes CASSEEAGGPYEQYF.

This clone was seen a handful of times. The genes are TRBV27 and TRBJ1-4; the D is unclear. Germline-derived CDR1 and CDR2 are MNHEY and SMNVEV (reference sequence). V shed 5 bases and J shed 0 bases, with 7 bases lying between them. CDR3 size: 14 residues. The CDR3 protein is CASSQRATNEKLFF. CDR3 nucleotides: TGTGCCAGCAGTCAGCGCGCAACTAATGAAAAACTGTTTTTT.

The rearrangement joins TRBV6-6 to TRBJ1-1, with D tentatively TRBD1 (6 bases). The CDR3 is 15 amino acids. Germline V lookup: CDR1 MNHNY, CDR2 SVGAGI (reference sequence). V was clipped by 5 bases and J by 7 bases, with 20 bases between them. In DNA, the CDR3 is TGTGCCAGCAGTCTCCCCAGGGGCCAAGCGAATGAAGCTTTCTTT. Amino acids: CASSLPRGQANEAFF.

The chain couples TRBV4-2 to TRBJ2-1; 8 bases are shared with TRBD1. Germline CDR1 reads LGHNA; CDR2 reads YNFKEQ. The V gene end was trimmed by 0 bases and the J gene end by 10 bases; junction bases not matched to a gene: 11. The CDR3 length is 16 residues. The CDR3 region is CASSQDLGQASTEQFF. CDR3 DNA sequence: TGTGCCAGCAGCCAAGATCTGGGACAGGCTAGCACGGAGCAGTTCTTC.

This clone came up once. The chain has TRBV27 and TRBJ2-3; 9 nucleotides match TRBD2. V lost 3 bases to trimming and J lost 1 base; unmatched junction nucleotides: 8. The CDR3 spans 17 residues. From germline, CDR1 is MNHEY and CDR2 SMNVEV (reference sequence). The CDR3: CASSLSRVAGGTDTQYF. CDR3 sequence (DNA): TGTGCCAGCAGTTTGTCGCGGGTAGCGGGGGGCACAGATACGCAGTATTTT.